This is a list of T cell receptor beta chains from one sample in a study of identical twins. TCRdb processed the 5' RACE reads anew with MiXCR; each CDR3 protein has one entry. The sample lists roughly 1,500,000 distinct CDR3 sequences; under 35% were seen once. Source material: cord blood. These receptors all come from a newborn girl in good health. Each CDR3 is given with its conserved first and last residue. D genes are given only for firm matches. Size values are once, few and many counts, or a class for expanded clones, and some rows have none.

V	D	J	size	CDR3	DNA
TRBV24-1	NA	TRBJ2-3	NA	CATSGGAGDTQYF	TGTGCCACCAGTGGGGGGGCTGGAGATACGCAGTATTTT
TRBV9	TRBD1	TRBJ1-5	NA	CASSDQGAFQPQHF	TGTGCCAGCAGCGATCAGGGGGCGTTTCAGCCCCAGCATTTT
TRBV4-2	NA	TRBJ2-7	NA	CASSVRPRLYEQYF	TGTGCCAGCAGCGTCAGGCCTCGGCTTTACGAGCAGTACTTC
TRBV28	TRBD2	TRBJ2-7	NA	CASTAHGLAGGVGSYNEQYF	TGTGCCAGCACCGCCCACGGACTAGCGGGAGGAGTAGGCTCCTACAATGAGCAGTACTTC
TRBV29-1	NA	TRBJ2-3	NA	CSGTQSTDTQYF	TGCAGCGGTACTCAAAGCACAGATACGCAGTATTTT
TRBV29-1	TRBD2	TRBJ2-1	many	CSDRTSGSYNEQFF	TGCAGCGACCGGACTAGCGGGAGCTACAATGAGCAGTTCTTC
TRBV18	TRBD2	TRBJ2-7	NA	CASSPAGVYNEQYF	TGTGCCAGCTCACCGGCGGGGGTCTACAATGAGCAGTACTTC
TRBV20-1	NA	TRBJ2-7	NA	CSARPASEQYF	TGCAGTGCTCGCCCAGCATCCGAGCAGTACTTC
TRBV28	NA	TRBJ1-6	few	CASRLGTLSSYNSPLHF	TGTGCCAGCCGGCTGGGGACATTGAGCTCCTATAATTCACCCCTCCACTTT
TRBV6-5	TRBD2	TRBJ2-7	NA	CASSYSSASGSSYEQYF	TGTGCCAGCAGTTACTCATCTGCTAGCGGGAGCTCCTACGAGCAGTACTTC
TRBV20-1	NA	TRBJ2-7	few	CSAPSQRILYEQYF	TGCAGTGCTCCTAGCCAGCGGATCTTATACGAGCAGTACTTC
TRBV20-1	NA	TRBJ1-2	few	CSARGGSLYGYTF	TGCAGTGCTAGAGGGGGTTCCCTTTATGGCTACACCTTC
TRBV19	TRBD1	TRBJ2-7	NA	CASRHRGHLTYEQYF	TGTGCCAGTAGGCACAGGGGGCACCTAACCTACGAGCAGTACTTC
TRBV2	NA	TRBJ2-1	NA	CASSASQGPFGYNEQFF	TGTGCCAGCAGTGCCTCACAAGGGCCTTTCGGATACAATGAGCAGTTCTTC
TRBV11-2	NA	TRBJ2-1	few	CASSLVQIEYGYNEQFF	TGTGCCAGCAGCTTAGTACAGATCGAGTATGGCTACAATGAGCAGTTCTTC
TRBV7-9	TRBD2	TRBJ2-1	NA	CASTPAGGVYEQFF	TGTGCCAGCACCCCAGCGGGGGGCGTATATGAGCAGTTCTTC
TRBV21-1	NA	TRBJ1-6	NA	CASSKKTPGPNNSPLHF	TGTGCCAGCAGCAAGAAGACCCCGGGGCCCAATAATTCACCCCTCCACTTT
TRBV10-3	TRBD1	TRBJ2-1	few	CAISARDRGSYNEQFF	TGTGCCATCAGTGCGCGGGACAGGGGCTCCTACAATGAGCAGTTCTTC
TRBV7-2	NA	TRBJ2-3	NA	CASPGAGDTQYF	TGTGCCAGTCCAGGGGCAGGAGATACGCAGTATTTT
TRBV5-1	NA	TRBJ2-3	few	CASKRGDADTQYF	TGCGCCAGCAAACGGGGCGACGCAGATACGCAGTATTTT
TRBV7-2	TRBD1	TRBJ2-3	NA	CASSYFGQGADAQYF	TGTGCCAGCAGCTACTTCGGACAGGGGGCAGATGCGCAGTATTTT
TRBV10-3	TRBD1	TRBJ2-7	many	CAISRTGPYEQYF	TGTGCCATCAGTAGGACAGGACCCTACGAGCAGTACTTC
TRBV28	TRBD1	TRBJ2-7	few	CASSFLDRVPEQYF	TGTGCCAGCAGTTTCCTCGACAGGGTACCCGAGCAGTACTTC